This T cell receptor beta chain comes out of a study of shared clonotypes between healthy human individuals. This CDR3 contains 15 residues. Germline V gene sequence: CDR1 MNHEY, CDR2 SMNVEV (reference sequence). V lost 8 bases, J lost 4 bases, and 12 bases stayed unmatched. Replicate PCRs for sorted subsets used approximately 220 ng DNA; this equaled 25,000 to 35,000 T cell genomes. The repertoire was sequenced with immunoSEQ multiplex PCR; TCRdb's copy has only in-frame clones and lacks some. The table has 2 million to 2.5 million clones, approximately 93% seen once. This receptor was taken from a young man in good health. Some clones in this sample may be carry-over from other donors' samples. The source material was naive CD4+ T cells from PBMCs. Subset given: CD45RA+ positively selected. The rearrangement joins TRBV27 to TRBJ2-3; 7 positions match TRBD1. CDR3 in amino acids: CASSFNRGIPDTQYF. The CDR3 coding sequence is TGTGCCAGCTCGTTTAACAGGGGAATCCCAGATACGCAGTATTTT.